A selection of T cell receptor beta chains follows, all from one sample in a study of blood T cells in healthy people across ages. TCRdb reanalysed the 5' RACE reads using MiXCR and keeps one entry per CDR3 protein. Seen here are about 640,000 distinct CDR3 sequences, around 43% observed once, and the top ten hold around 30%. Specimen: blood. The receptors were gathered from a man older than 75 in good health. The CDR3 runs from the conserved cysteine through the conserved F or W. A D gene is named only where the DNA matches it firmly. Not all rows give a size; the values are once, few, many and, for expanded clones, a class.

J gene	V gene	D gene	clone size	CDR3 DNA	CDR3 protein
TRBJ1-2	TRBV14	.	.	TGTGCCAGCAGCCAAGAATCCGTTATCTATGGCTACACCTTC	CASSQESVIYGYTF
TRBJ2-3	TRBV7-8	TRBD2	.	TGTGCCAGCAGCCCGCTTAGCGGGAGGGATACGCAGTATTTT	CASSPLSGRDTQYF
TRBJ2-1	TRBV6-2/TRBV6-3	TRBD1	.	TGTGCCAGCAGTTACTGGGGACAGGGGGCGGTCAATGAGCAGTTCTTC	CASSYWGQGAVNEQFF
TRBJ2-7	TRBV20-1	TRBD2	.	TGCAGTGCCTCGGGTGGTTCCTTGCGGGGGGGCTCCGAGCAGTACTTC	CSASGGSLRGGSEQYF
TRBJ2-5	TRBV20-1	TRBD1	.	TGCAGTGCTCTCAAAGCTGGACAGGCAGAGACCCAGTACTTC	CSALKAGQAETQYF
TRBJ2-3	TRBV12-3/TRBV12-4	TRBD2	once	TGTGCCAGCAACCCTTCTCTAGCGGCAAGTGCAGATACGCAGTATTTT	CASNPSLAASADTQYF
TRBJ2-3	TRBV5-1	.	.	TGCGCCAGCAGCTTGGGGGCCGTCACAGATACGCAGTATTTT	CASSLGAVTDTQYF
TRBJ1-3	TRBV6-1	.	few	TGTGCCGGTGGCTACTCTGGAAACACCATATATTTT	CAGGYSGNTIYF
TRBJ2-3	TRBV7-8	TRBD2	many	TGTGCCAGCAACCGCGGGGGGTCTTACACAGATACGCAGTATTTT	CASNRGGSYTDTQYF
TRBJ1-2	TRBV12-3/TRBV12-4	.	.	TGTGCCAGCAGCCCAGTTAACTATGGCTACACCTTC	CASSPVNYGYTF
TRBJ2-1	TRBV15	.	.	TGTGCCACCAGCAGAGTTGGCGGGGAGGTCGATGAGCAGTTCTTC	CATSRVGGEVDEQFF
TRBJ1-2	TRBV4-3	TRBD1	.	TGCGCCAGCAGCCTTCGGACAGGGGGTGTACAGGGCTACACCTTC	CASSLRTGGVQGYTF
TRBJ2-1	TRBV20-1	TRBD2	.	TGCAGTGCCCCATTAGCGGGAGGTCCCTCGGGAGAGCAGTTCTTC	CSAPLAGGPSGEQFF
TRBJ2-3	TRBV27	.	.	TGTGCCAGCAGTGGGGGGGCGGGAGATACGCAGTATTTT	CASSGGAGDTQYF
TRBJ2-5	TRBV9	TRBD2	.	TGTGCCAGCAGCGTAGGACTAGCAGACTCCTACAATGAGCAGTACTTC	CASSVGLADSYNEQYF
TRBJ2-5	TRBV28	TRBD1	.	TGTGCCAGCAGTTTACCCGGGACAGGGGCACGAGAGACCCAGTACTTC	CASSLPGTGARETQYF
TRBJ2-3	TRBV7-2	TRBD2	.	TGTGCCAGCAGCTTGGCTGGGGCTTGGAGCGGGGACACAGATACGCAGTATTTT	CASSLAGAWSGDTDTQYF
TRBJ2-3	TRBV4-3	TRBD2	many	TGCGCCAGCAGCCAGTTAGCGGGGGAATACACAGATACGCAGTATTTT	CASSQLAGEYTDTQYF
TRBJ1-5	TRBV2	.	.	TGTGCCAGCAGCAGAAGGAGGGACAAGGGGAATCAGCCCCAGCATTTT	CASSRRRDKGNQPQHF
TRBJ2-3	TRBV20-1	.	few	TGCAGTGCAGATACCGTCACAGATACGCAGTATTTT	CSADTVTDTQYF
TRBJ2-7	TRBV4-3	.	many	TGCGCCAGCAGCCAAGAGACCTGGGGTGCGGACTCCTACGAGCAGTACTTC	CASSQETWGADSYEQYF
TRBJ2-7	TRBV5-6	TRBD2	few	TGTGCCAGCAGCTTGTTAACGGGGGGACCCTACGAGCAGTACTTC	CASSLLTGGPYEQYF
TRBJ1-2	TRBV24-1	TRBD1	.	TGTGCCACCAGGCCACAGGGGACGAGCGAGGTCGGCTACACCTTC	CATRPQGTSEVGYTF
TRBJ2-5	TRBV9	.	.	TGTGCCAGCAGCCCCCGACAGCAAGAGACCCAGTACTTC	CASSPRQQETQYF
TRBJ2-7	TRBV6-5	TRBD1	.	TGTGCCAGCAGTTACTCAGGACAGGCTATAACCTACGAGCAGTACTTC	CASSYSGQAITYEQYF
TRBJ1-4	TRBV7-9	TRBD1	many	TGTGCCAGCAGCTCAACAGGGGTTGAAAAACTGTTTTTT	CASSSTGVEKLFF
TRBJ2-1	TRBV6-1	.	many	TGTGCCAGCAGTGTGGGCAGCTCCTACAATGAGCAGTTCTTC	CASSVGSSYNEQFF
TRBJ2-7	TRBV5-4	.	.	TGTGCCAGCAGCCTTGATGGCCTCGACTCCTACGAGCAGTACTTC	CASSLDGLDSYEQYF
TRBJ1-5	TRBV7-2	.	few	TGTGCCAGCAGCCCCCTCAAGGATCAGCCCCAGCATTTT	CASSPLKDQPQHF
TRBJ2-3	TRBV6-1	.	few	TGTGCCAGCAGTGAAGCGGGGGGCGCAGATACGCAGTATTTT	CASSEAGGADTQYF
TRBJ2-5	TRBV6-2/TRBV6-3	TRBD2	.	TGTGCCAGCAGTTCCCCCTCTAGCGGTCAAGAGACCCAGTACTTC	CASSSPSSGQETQYF
TRBJ2-7	TRBV12-3/TRBV12-4	.	few	TGTGCCAGCAGTCCGCAGGGGATCGACGAGCAGTACTTC	CASSPQGIDEQYF
TRBJ2-1	TRBV6-5	TRBD2	few	TGTGCCAGCACACGGGGGGCCTACAATGAGCAGTTCTTC	CASTRGAYNEQFF